These T cell receptor beta chains were read from a single sample in a study of blood T cells in healthy people across ages. TCRdb ran MiXCR on the 5' RACE reads and lists one entry per CDR3 protein. This sample has about 770,000 distinct CDR3 sequences, with around two fifths found just once. The sequencing input was blood. The receptor set was obtained from a man aged 55 to 69 in good health. Both conserved end residues are part of each CDR3. The D gene is left open where the match is weak. Only some rows state a clone size, as once, few, many or a class for expanded clones.

v_call	d_call	j_call	clone_size	cdr3_nt	cdr3_aa
TRBV15	NA	TRBJ2-4	many	TGTGCCACCAGCTGGGATGCTAAGGGGCCGGCGAACATTCAGTACTTC	CATSWDAKGPANIQYF
TRBV20-1	NA	TRBJ2-3	few	TGCAGTGCTAGAGCTCTAGTGTTCACAGATACGCAGTATTTT	CSARALVFTDTQYF
TRBV6-5	NA	TRBJ2-5	NA	TGTGCCAGCAGTGATACCCCAGGTACCCAAGAGATCCAGTACTTC	CASSDTPGTQEIQYF
TRBV11-2	NA	TRBJ2-7	NA	TGTGCCAGCAGCCGGACCCGTGGCGTTTCCTACGAACAGTACTTC	CASSRTRGVSYEQYF
TRBV20-1	TRBD2	TRBJ2-5	NA	TGCAGTGCTAGAGTGGCGGGGGGGCAAGAGACCCAGTACTTC	CSARVAGGQETQYF
TRBV4-1	NA	TRBJ2-5	NA	TGCGCCAGCAGCCATTCCGGTGAGACCCAGTACTTC	CASSHSGETQYF
TRBV7-9	NA	TRBJ2-5	NA	TGTGCCAGCAGCTTAGAGGCAGCACCATGGCAGTACTTC	CASSLEAAPWQYF
TRBV10-3	NA	TRBJ2-5	few	TGTGCCATCAGTGCCCCGGGGGAGACCCAGTACTTC	CAISAPGETQYF
TRBV7-2	NA	TRBJ1-2	NA	TGTGCCAGCAGCACACGACAGAGCCTATTTAACTATGGCTACACCTTC	CASSTRQSLFNYGYTF
TRBV27	NA	TRBJ2-7	once	TGTGCCAGCAGTCCGAACAGGGTTCACTACGAGCAGTACTTC	CASSPNRVHYEQYF
TRBV7-2	TRBD1	TRBJ2-4	NA	TGTGCCAGCAGCCTAGGCGTGACAACAGGGGGCAAAGACATTCAGTACTTC	CASSLGVTTGGKDIQYF
TRBV10-3	TRBD2	TRBJ2-7	NA	TGTGCCACCGGGACTAGCGGGGGCCAGATCATCTACGAGCAGTACTTC	CATGTSGGQIIYEQYF
TRBV28	NA	TRBJ2-7	NA	TGTGCCAGCAGTCGCAGGGGAAAATCCTACGAGCAGTACTTC	CASSRRGKSYEQYF
TRBV5-1	NA	TRBJ2-7	NA	TGCGCCAGCAGATATGGGCCGGGAAGGGCCCAGTACTTC	CASRYGPGRAQYF
TRBV6-2/TRBV6-3	TRBD2	TRBJ2-1	NA	TGTGCCAGCATGCGGGGGGGCATGCATGAGCAGTTCTTC	CASMRGGMHEQFF
TRBV12-3/TRBV12-4	NA	TRBJ2-5	few	TGTGCCAGCAGTGGGAGCGGCTCCGGTGAGACCCAGTACTTC	CASSGSGSGETQYF
TRBV9	NA	TRBJ1-2	few	TGTGCCAGCAGCGCACAGTTCTCTAACTATGGCTACACCTTC	CASSAQFSNYGYTF
TRBV18	TRBD2	TRBJ2-5	NA	TGTGCCAGCTCATCCCTGAGTACTAGCGGGGGGACCACGAACAAAGAGACCCAGTACTTC	CASSSLSTSGGTTNKETQYF
TRBV29-1	NA	TRBJ1-2	few	TGCAGCGTTGCAACAGGTTCCGACTATGGCTACACCTTC	CSVATGSDYGYTF
TRBV12-3/TRBV12-4	NA	TRBJ2-1	NA	TGTGCCAGCAGTTCGGTCCAGGGAGACAATGAGCAGTTCTTC	CASSSVQGDNEQFF
TRBV5-5	NA	TRBJ1-1	NA	TGTGCCAGCAGCAGGACTCAGGGAGAAGCTTTCTTT	CASSRTQGEAFF
TRBV6-5	NA	TRBJ2-7	NA	TGTGCCAGCACCTCGGGCGGGGGCGGCACCTACGAGCAGTACTTC	CASTSGGGGTYEQYF
TRBV27	TRBD2	TRBJ2-5	NA	TGTGCCAGCAGACGGACTAGCGGGGGTCGCGAGACCCAGTACTTC	CASRRTSGGRETQYF
TRBV25-1	NA	TRBJ1-5	NA	TGTGCCAGCAGTGAAAGTAGGGGTGAGCCCACAGGCAATCAGCCCCAGCATTTT	CASSESRGEPTGNQPQHF
TRBV7-9	NA	TRBJ1-1	NA	TGTGCCAGCAGCTTGGGGATGGTGAACACTGAAGCTTTCTTT	CASSLGMVNTEAFF
TRBV19	TRBD1	TRBJ1-2	NA	TGTGCCAGTAGTTCCCCCTGGACAGGGGGCTTCTACGGCTACACCTTC	CASSSPWTGGFYGYTF
TRBV7-9	NA	TRBJ1-2	NA	TGTGCCAGCAACGTACAGGGTAACTATAGCTACACCTTC	CASNVQGNYSYTF
TRBV7-2	TRBD1	TRBJ2-1	few	TGTGCCAGCAGCTTAGAGAGGGGGCCGCAGTTCTTC	CASSLERGPQFF